Sequencing of this T cell receptor (beta chain) was carried out in a study of shared clonotypes between healthy human individuals. Study background: The study drew on two women and three men aged 18 to 49 as donors. Study conclusions and caveats: Researchers found naive subsets generally carried larger estimated richness than memory subsets.

The DNA input per sorted-subset replicate PCR was about 190 ng, corresponding to 25,000 to 35,000 T cell genomes. Clones were read by immunoSEQ multiplex PCR, and TCRdb kept only the in-frame ones, dropping some. The top ten hold roughly 0.62% of the sample, which has around 980,000 clones, approximately 80% seen once. Donors had no recently reported acute infections or vaccinations and were HIV-negative. In regard to this clone: The antigen remains unidentified. Other nucleotide sequences from this sample produce the same CDR3.

This CDR3 has 12 amino acids. In germline, CDR1 is GTSNPN, CDR2 SVGIG (reference sequence). V lost 0 bases and J lost 1, with 3 bases in between. This TCR was sampled from a young man in good health. Some clones in this sample may be carry-over from other donors' samples. Sequences were obtained from memory CD4+ T cells from PBMCs. This sample's subset: CD45RA-negative fraction. This chain uses TRBV30 with TRBJ1-1; D ambiguous. CDR3 coding DNA: TGTGCCTGGAGTGTAGGGAACACTGAAGCTTTCTTT. This translates into CAWSVGNTEAFF.